This TCR beta chain was found in a study of vaccination and CD4 T cells after COVID-19. Study-level background: Cultures acting as controls obtained a CEFX pool, an HIV-1 Nef pool, or no peptide.

As to treatment: approximately nine-day PBMC culture with coronavirus spike peptide pools or control peptides (ViraFEST assay). Whole-study results and caveats: Convalescent patients had a median 86.3% of reactive clones appearing only post-vaccination.

Sequenced with the Oncomine TCR Beta short-read assay was DNA taken from cultured CD4+ T cells. TCRdb ran MiXCR on the PCR reads and lists one entry per CDR3 protein. The data hold more than 9,500 distinct CDR3 sequences, with over 50% observed a single time. The CDR3 spans 13 residues. The germline gives CDR1 DFQATT, CDR2 SNEGSKA (reference sequence). The V end was cut by 2 bases, the J end by 7 bases, with 14 bases between. This clonotype was seen only a few times. Its specificity is unknown. This chain joins TRBV20-1 and TRBJ2-5; TRBD1 might be the D (6 bases). The receptor was isolated from a human donor who had recovered from COVID-19. The material sequenced was CD4+ T cells from blood, cultured in vitro. CDR3 sequence: CSARSGQPGTQYF. DNA for the CDR3: TGCAGTGCTAGATCTGGACAGCCCGGGACCCAGTACTTC.